This T cell receptor (beta chain) comes out of a study of tumor-infiltrating lymphocytes in primary liver carcinoma. This clonotype was observed a handful of times. The antigen is unknown. At one end, the junction sequence differs from germline, possibly due to a read error. Co-extracted RNA and DNA came from roughly 20-30 mg of unsorted bulk tissue. Surgical resection treated primary liver carcinoma in the patients. Whole-study results and caveats: In tumor-adjacent and tumor-blood pairs, overlap was lower than in tumor region pairs. Tumors reached a significantly greater top-250-clone fraction than blood did (p = 0.039).

Starting from roughly 0.5 ug of total RNA, TCR beta cDNA was produced with a primer in the constant region. Libraries covering TCR beta were generated through three nested multiplex PCR rounds (using a slightly modified ARM-PCR). TCRdb itself ran the multiplex PCR reads through MiXCR, one entry per CDR3 protein. The table records fewer than 75,000 distinct CDR3 sequences, 70% to 85% of them present only once. Sequenced material: liver tumor tissue from sampling region 2. Subset noted: tumor region T2, inferior pole. The sequence derives from a man aged 35-49 years with primary liver carcinoma and hepatitis B virus infection.

The CDR3 protein is CSVEVDRGRAETQYF. In DNA, the CDR3 is TGTAGCGTTGAAGTGGACAGGGGGCGAGCAGAGACCCAGTACTTC. The V and J genes are TRBV29-1 and TRBJ2-5, with 11 bases lining up with TRBD1. The CDR3 covers 15 residues. The germline gives CDR1 SQVTM, CDR2 ANQGSEA.